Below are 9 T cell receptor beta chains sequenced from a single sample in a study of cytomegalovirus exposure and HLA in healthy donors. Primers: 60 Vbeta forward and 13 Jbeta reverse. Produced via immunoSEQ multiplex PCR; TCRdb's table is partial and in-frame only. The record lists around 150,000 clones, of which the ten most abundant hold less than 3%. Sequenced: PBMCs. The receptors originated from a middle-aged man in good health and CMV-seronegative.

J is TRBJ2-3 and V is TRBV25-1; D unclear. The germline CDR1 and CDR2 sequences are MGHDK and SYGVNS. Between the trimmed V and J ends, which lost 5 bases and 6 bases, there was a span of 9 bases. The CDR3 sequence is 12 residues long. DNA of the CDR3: TGTGCCAGCAGTTTTACAACCGATACGCAGTATTTT. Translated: CASSFTTDTQYF.

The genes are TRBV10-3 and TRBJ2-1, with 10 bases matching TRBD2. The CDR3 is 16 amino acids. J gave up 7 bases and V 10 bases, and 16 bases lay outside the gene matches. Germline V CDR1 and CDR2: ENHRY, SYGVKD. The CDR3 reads CATRPESGGARNEQFF. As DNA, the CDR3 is TGTGCCACCCGGCCAGAGAGCGGGGGGGCGAGGAATGAGCAGTTCTTC.

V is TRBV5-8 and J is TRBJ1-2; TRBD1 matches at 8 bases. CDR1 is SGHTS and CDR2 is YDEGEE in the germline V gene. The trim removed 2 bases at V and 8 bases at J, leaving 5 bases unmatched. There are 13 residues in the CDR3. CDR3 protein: CASSFKQGDGYTF. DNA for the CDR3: TGTGCCAGCAGCTTTAAACAGGGGGACGGCTACACCTTC. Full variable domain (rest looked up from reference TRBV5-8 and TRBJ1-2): EAGVTQSPTHLIKTRGQQATLRCSPISGHTSVYWYQQALGLGLQFLLWYDEGEERNRGNFPPRFSGRQFPNYSSELNVNALELEDSALYLCASSFKQGDGYTFGSGTRLTVV.

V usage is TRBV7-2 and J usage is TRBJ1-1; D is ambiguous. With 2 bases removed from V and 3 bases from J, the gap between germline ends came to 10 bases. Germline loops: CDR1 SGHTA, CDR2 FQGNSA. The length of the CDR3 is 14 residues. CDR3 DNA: TGTGCCAGCAGCTTAATGGGCAGCTACACTGAAGCTTTCTTT. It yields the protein CASSLMGSYTEAFF.

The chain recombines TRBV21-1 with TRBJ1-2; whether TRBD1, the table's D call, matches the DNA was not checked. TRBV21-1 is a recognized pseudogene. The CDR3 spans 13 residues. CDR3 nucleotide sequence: TGTGCCAGCAGCAAAGGGACAGTTTTTGGCTACACCTTC. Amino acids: CASSKGTVFGYTF.

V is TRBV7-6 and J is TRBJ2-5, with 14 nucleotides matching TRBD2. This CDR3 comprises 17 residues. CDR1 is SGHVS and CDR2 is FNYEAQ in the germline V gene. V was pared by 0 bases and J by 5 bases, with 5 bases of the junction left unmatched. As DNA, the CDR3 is TGTGCCAGCAGCTTAGCGACTAGCGGGGGGGCTGGGGAGACCCAGTACTTC. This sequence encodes CASSLATSGGAGETQYF. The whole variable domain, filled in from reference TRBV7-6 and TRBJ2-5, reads GAGVSQSPRYKVTKRGQDVALRCDPISGHVSLYWYRQALGQGPEFLTYFNYEAQQDKSGLPNDRFSAERPEGSISTLTIQRTEQRDSAMYRCASSLATSGGAGETQYFGPGTRLLVL.

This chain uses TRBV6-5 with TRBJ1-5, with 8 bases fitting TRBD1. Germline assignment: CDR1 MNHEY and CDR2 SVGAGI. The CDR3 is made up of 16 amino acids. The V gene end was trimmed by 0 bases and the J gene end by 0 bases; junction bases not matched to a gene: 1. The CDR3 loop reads CASSYSGTGSNQPQHF. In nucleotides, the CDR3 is TGTGCCAGCAGTTACTCCGGGACAGGTAGCAATCAGCCCCAGCATTTT.

The CDR3 here is CASSHRRGLSPGLASPKVKNEQFF. CDR3 bases: TGTGCCAGCAGCCACCGGAGAGGCCTGTCTCCGGGACTAGCCTCACCCAAGGTAAAAAATGAGCAGTTCTTC. The genes are TRBV4-2 and TRBJ2-1, with 9 bases matching TRBD2. V gave up 3 bases and J gave up 7 bases; unmatched junction bases: 34. Germline V lookup: CDR1 LGHNA, CDR2 YNFKEQ. The CDR3 sequence is 24 residues long.

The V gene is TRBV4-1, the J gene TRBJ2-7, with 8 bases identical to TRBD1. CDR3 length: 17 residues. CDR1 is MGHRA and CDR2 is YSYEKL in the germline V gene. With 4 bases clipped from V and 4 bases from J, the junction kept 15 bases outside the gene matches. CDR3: CASSLTTSATGVYEQYF. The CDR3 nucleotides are TGCGCCAGCAGCCTAACTACCTCGGCGACAGGGGTGTACGAGCAGTACTTC.